Listed here is a single T cell receptor (beta chain). Its specificity is not known. The protocol was immunoSEQ multiplex PCR, while the TCRdb copy is restricted to in-frame clones and leaves out a portion. The profile shows 55,000 to 80,000 clones, 80% to 85% of them singletons. The data belong to a study of OX40 agonist ivuxolimab in advanced cancers. Study overall: The eligibility criteria allowed prior anti-PD-1, anti-PD-L1 or anti-CTLA-4 therapy, and around 40% had some.

Broader study findings: Several nonresponders also turned out to have low normalized T-cell clonal expansion. Average numbers of expanded clones were greater in CD8+ T cells than in CD4+.

CDR3 size: 13 residues. Between the trimmed V and J ends, which lost 0 bases and 2 bases, there was a span of 5 bases. Germline lookup yields CDR1 PRHDT and CDR2 FYEKMQ (reference sequence). The genes are TRBV13 and TRBJ2-7; D gene unclear. The receptor was derived from an adult with an advanced solid tumor such as melanoma, head and neck, liver or kidney cancer. The sequencing here drew on CD4+ or CD8+ T cells sorted from blood, taken in a trial of the OX40 agonist ivuxolimab. CDR3 nucleotide sequence: TGTGCCAGCAGCTTAGGACGAGCCTACGAGCAGTACTTC. Its translation: CASSLGRAYEQYF.